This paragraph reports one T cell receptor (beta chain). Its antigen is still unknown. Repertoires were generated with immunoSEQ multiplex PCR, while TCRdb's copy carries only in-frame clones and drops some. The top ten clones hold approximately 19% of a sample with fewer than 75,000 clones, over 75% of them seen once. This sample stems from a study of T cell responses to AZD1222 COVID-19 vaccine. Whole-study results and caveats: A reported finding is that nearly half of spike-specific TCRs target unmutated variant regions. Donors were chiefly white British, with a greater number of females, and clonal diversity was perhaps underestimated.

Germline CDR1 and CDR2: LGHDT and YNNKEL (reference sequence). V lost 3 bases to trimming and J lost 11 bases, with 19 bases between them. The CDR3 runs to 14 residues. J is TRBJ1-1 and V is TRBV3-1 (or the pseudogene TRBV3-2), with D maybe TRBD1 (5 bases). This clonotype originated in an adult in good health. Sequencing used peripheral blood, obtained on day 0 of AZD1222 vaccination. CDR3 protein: CASSHGSKAGGAFF. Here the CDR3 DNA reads TGTGCCAGCAGCCACGGGTCTAAGGCCGGGGGGGCTTTCTTT.